Sequencing of this T cell receptor (beta chain) was carried out in a study of T cell clones after liver transplantation. Study overall: In this trial, immunosuppression withdrawal was attempted within 2 years of liver transplant.

Trimming took 0 bases from V and 4 from J, leaving 10 bases between them. CDR1 and CDR2 (germline): SGHRS, YFSETQ. The CDR3 covers 14 residues. Some clones are missing from TCRdb's copy, which holds only in-frame ones; the method was immunoSEQ multiplex PCR. The data contain tens of thousands of clones, 90% of them singletons. The sequenced sample was CD4+ T cells from blood, obtained before liver transplant. The receptor comes from a human donor who received a liver transplant. The chain carries TRBV5-1 and TRBJ1-2; D gene uncertain. CDR3 amino acids: CASSLEAGVYGYTF. The CDR3 nucleotides are TGCGCCAGCAGCTTGGAAGCAGGAGTCTATGGCTACACCTTC.